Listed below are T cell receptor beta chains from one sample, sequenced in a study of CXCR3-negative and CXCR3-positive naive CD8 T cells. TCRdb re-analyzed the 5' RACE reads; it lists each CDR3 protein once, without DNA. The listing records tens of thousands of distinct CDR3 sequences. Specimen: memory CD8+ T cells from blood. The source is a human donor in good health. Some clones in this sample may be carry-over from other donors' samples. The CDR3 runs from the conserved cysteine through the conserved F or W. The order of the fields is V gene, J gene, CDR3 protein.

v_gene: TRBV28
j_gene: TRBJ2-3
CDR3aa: CASSFEGWLDTQYF

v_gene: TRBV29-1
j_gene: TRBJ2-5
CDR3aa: CSVDPQGGWQETQYF

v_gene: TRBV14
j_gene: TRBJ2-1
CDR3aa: CASSQDPYNEQFF

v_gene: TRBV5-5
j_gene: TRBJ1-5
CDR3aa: CASSPIGQVDQPQHF

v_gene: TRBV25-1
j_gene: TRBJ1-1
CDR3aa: CASSEGTVKFTEAFF

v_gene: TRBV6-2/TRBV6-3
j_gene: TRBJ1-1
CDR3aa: CASRGQGTLTEAFF

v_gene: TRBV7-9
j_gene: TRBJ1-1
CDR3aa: CASSSGTDHNTEAFF

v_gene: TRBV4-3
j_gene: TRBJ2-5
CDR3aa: CASSQDRNYLGTQYF

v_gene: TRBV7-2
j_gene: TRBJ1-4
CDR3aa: CASRSQGTTNEKLFF

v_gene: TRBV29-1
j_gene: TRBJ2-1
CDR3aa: CSAWTGDNEQFF

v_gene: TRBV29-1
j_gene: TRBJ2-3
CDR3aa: CSVDQRGSYTDTQYF

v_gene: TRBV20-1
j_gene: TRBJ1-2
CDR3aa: CSARDAGDYGYTF

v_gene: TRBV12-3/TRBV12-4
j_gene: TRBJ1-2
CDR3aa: CASSPRTGFNYGYTF

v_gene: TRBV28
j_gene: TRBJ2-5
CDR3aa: CASSDLGTRKETQYF

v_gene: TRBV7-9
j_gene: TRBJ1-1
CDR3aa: CASSRDRAEAFF

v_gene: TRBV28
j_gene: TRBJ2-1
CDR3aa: CASGMASGIYNEQFF

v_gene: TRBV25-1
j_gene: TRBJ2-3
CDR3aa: CASSQLAGVSDTQYF

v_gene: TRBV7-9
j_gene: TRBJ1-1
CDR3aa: CASSLAAGAGDEAFF

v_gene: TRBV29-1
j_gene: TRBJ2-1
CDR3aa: CSAQESSYNEQFF

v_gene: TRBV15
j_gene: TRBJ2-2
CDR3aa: CATSRANGELFF

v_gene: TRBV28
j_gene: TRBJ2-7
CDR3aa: CASSLIEPAHEQYF

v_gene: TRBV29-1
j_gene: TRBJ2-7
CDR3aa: CSVDFGTDEQYF

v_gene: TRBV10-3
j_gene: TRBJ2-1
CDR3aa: CAISESWDTFF

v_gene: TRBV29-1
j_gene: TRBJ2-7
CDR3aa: CSVPGTSIYEQYF

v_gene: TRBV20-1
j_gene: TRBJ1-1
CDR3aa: CSARVQGLNTEAFF